Listed below are T cell receptor beta chains from one sample, sequenced in a study of T cell responses to AZD1222 COVID-19 vaccine. TCRdb's copy holds only in-frame clones and misses some; the assay was immunoSEQ multiplex PCR. The sample lists 150,000 to 200,000 clones, roughly 92% occurring once. Sequenced material: peripheral blood, taken 28 days after the second AZD1222 dose. These receptor sequences come from an adult who received the AZD1222 COVID-19 vaccine. Each CDR3 is given with its conserved first and last residue. Fields, in order: V gene, D gene, clone size, J gene, CDR3 DNA, CDR3 protein. The D gene is left open where the match is weak. Size is stated for part of the rows, as once, few or many counts, or as a class when the clone is expanded.

TRBV30	TRBD2	once	TRBJ2-5	TGTGCCTGGAGTAGGCCGGGAGGGACTAAAGAGACCCAGTACTTC	CAWSRPGGTKETQYF
TRBV5-6	TRBD1	.	TRBJ1-2	TGTGCCAGCAGCTTGGAAACAGGGGGGAACTATGGCTACACCTTC	CASSLETGGNYGYTF
TRBV27	.	.	TRBJ1-5	TGTGCCAGCAGCCCTTGGGGCGATAGCAATCAGCCCCAGCATTTT	CASSPWGDSNQPQHF
TRBV11-2	.	.	TRBJ2-1	TGTGCCAGCAGCTTAGCGGGGCGCCATAATGAGCAGTTCTTC	CASSLAGRHNEQFF
TRBV7-9	.	.	TRBJ2-3	TGTGCCAGCAGCGGGGGAACGGGGCTATCAGATACGCAGTATTTT	CASSGGTGLSDTQYF
TRBV5-1	.	.	TRBJ1-3	TGCGCCAGCAGCTTGGCCACGTGGCCGACAGGCCCTGGGGACACCATATATTTT	CASSLATWPTGPGDTIYF
TRBV7-6	.	few	TRBJ2-1	TGTGCCAGCAGCTCTCGACAGGGTCCCCTAGCGGGCTACAATGAGCAGTTCTTC	CASSSRQGPLAGYNEQFF
TRBV11-3	.	.	TRBJ2-7	TGTGCCAGCAGCTTCGGACACAACTACGAGCAGTACTTC	CASSFGHNYEQYF
TRBV28	.	.	TRBJ1-1	TGTGCCTTGCAGTTAAAAATGAACACTGAAGCTTTCTTT	CALQLKMNTEAFF
TRBV5-4	TRBD1	.	TRBJ1-2	TGTGCCAGCAGCTTGGAGACAGGGGCAAACTATGGCTACACCTTC	CASSLETGANYGYTF
TRBV6-1	.	.	TRBJ2-1	TGTGCCAGCAGTGAAGGACTAGAAGCCTACAATGAGCAGTTCTTC	CASSEGLEAYNEQFF
TRBV2	.	.	TRBJ2-7	TGTGCCAGCAGGCAGGACGGGTCAGAGCAGTACTTC	CASRQDGSEQYF
TRBV5-1	.	.	TRBJ2-3	TGCGCCAGCAGCTTGATAGGGTTAGCAGATACGCAGTATTTT	CASSLIGLADTQYF
TRBV7-9	.	.	TRBJ2-1	TGTGCCAGCAGCCCCGTAGGGTCTCCGAGCTCCTACAATGAGCAGTTCTTC	CASSPVGSPSSYNEQFF
TRBV7-2	TRBD2	.	TRBJ2-5	TGTGCCAGCAGCTTTCGACTAGCGGGAATAGAGACCCAGTACTTC	CASSFRLAGIETQYF
TRBV19	TRBD2	.	TRBJ2-3	TGTGCCAGTACCGAGGGGCCGGGAGGGGGCACAGATACGCAGTATTTT	CASTEGPGGGTDTQYF
TRBV6-5	TRBD1	.	TRBJ1-2	TGTGCCAGCAACCCGGGGGGACAGGGCTTGACCGGCTACACCTTC	CASNPGGQGLTGYTF
TRBV30	.	.	TRBJ2-4	TGTGCCTGGACAGGAAGGGCCAAAAACATTCAGTACTTC	CAWTGRAKNIQYF
TRBV9	TRBD2	.	TRBJ2-7	TGTGCCAGCAGCGTAGGAATGGGGACTAGCGTAGCCTACGAGCAGTACTTC	CASSVGMGTSVAYEQYF
TRBV21-1	.	.	TRBJ2-2	TGTGCCAGCAGCAAAGCGGACGATTCAGGGGATCTCGGGGAGCTGTTTTTT	CASSKADDSGDLGELFF
TRBV18	.	.	TRBJ2-3	TGTGCCAGCTCACCAGGGAGATCAGATACGCAGTATTTT	CASSPGRSDTQYF